This T cell receptor beta chain stems from a study of T cell responses to AZD1222 COVID-19 vaccine. The method was immunoSEQ multiplex PCR; TCRdb's version includes in-frame clones alone and lacks a portion of them. This sample yields tens of thousands of clones, of which around 88% are seen a single time; more than 9% belongs to the top ten. This clone was counted once. The CDR3 is 12 amino acids. V lost 6 bases to trimming and J lost 5 bases, with 10 bases between them. The germline gives CDR1 SNHLY, CDR2 FYNNEI. This sequence was found in an adult who received the AZD1222 COVID-19 vaccine. The material was peripheral blood, obtained 28 days after the second AZD1222 dose. The chain recombines TRBV2 with TRBJ2-5; D uncertain. CDR3 nucleotide sequence: TGTGCCAGCAGAAGCTGGGTGGAGACCCAGTACTTC. Translation: CASRSWVETQYF. The full variable domain, in which reference TRBV2 and TRBJ2-5 provide the parts outside the CDR3, is EPEVTQTPSHQVTQMGQEVILRCVPISNHLYFYWYRQILGQKVEFLVSFYNNEISEKSEIFDDQFSVERPDGSNFTLKIRSTKLEDSAMYFCASRSWVETQYFGPGTRLLVL.